This T cell receptor (beta chain) originates from a study of CD8+CD57+ T cells in acquired aplastic anemia. CDR3 length: 14 amino acids. The V and J ends lost 4 bases and 4 bases, in that order; junction bases with no gene match: 6. CDR1 is DFQATT and CDR2 is SNEGSKA in the germline V gene (reference sequence). This clonotype came up many times. CD8+CD57+ cell expansion, shown by flow cytometry, had occurred in the patients selected for sequencing. With no exception, the patients had severe acquired aplastic anemia. Patients were treatment-naive when blood was sampled. Profiling that covered TCR beta VDJ and CDR3 relied on genomic DNA as its template. MiXCR, applied by TCRdb to the reads, yields one record per CDR3 protein. The data contain hundreds of thousands of distinct CDR3 sequences, around 32% of them singletons.

Specimen: sorted CD4+, CD8+, or CD8+CD57+ T cells (not recorded which) from PBMCs. V usage is TRBV20-1 and J usage is TRBJ1-2, with 10 bases fitting TRBD1. The TCR was taken from a human donor with aplastic anemia. The CDR3 loop reads CSAIRTGGLYGYTF. The CDR3 region has the DNA TGCAGTGCTATACGGACAGGGGGTCTCTATGGCTACACCTTC.